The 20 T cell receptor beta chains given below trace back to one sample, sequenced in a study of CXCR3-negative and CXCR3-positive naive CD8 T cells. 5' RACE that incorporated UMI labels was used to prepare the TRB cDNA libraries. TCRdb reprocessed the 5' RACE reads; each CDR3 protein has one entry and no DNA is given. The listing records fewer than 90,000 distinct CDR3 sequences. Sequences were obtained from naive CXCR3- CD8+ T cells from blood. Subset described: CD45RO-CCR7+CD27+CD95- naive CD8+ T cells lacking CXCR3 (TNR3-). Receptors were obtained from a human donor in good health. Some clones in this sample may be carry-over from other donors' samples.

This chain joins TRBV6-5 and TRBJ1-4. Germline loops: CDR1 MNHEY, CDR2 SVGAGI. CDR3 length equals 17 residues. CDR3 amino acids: CASSYSGNWEVNEKLFF.

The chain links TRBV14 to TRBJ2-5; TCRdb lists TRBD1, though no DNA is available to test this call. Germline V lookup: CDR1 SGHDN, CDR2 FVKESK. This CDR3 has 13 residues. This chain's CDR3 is CASSPHPRETQYF. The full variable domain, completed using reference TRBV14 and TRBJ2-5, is EAGVTQFPSHSVIEKGQTVTLRCDPISGHDNLYWYRRVMGKEIKFLLHFVKESKQDESGMPNNRFLAERTGGTYSTLKVQPAELEDSGVYFCASSPHPRETQYFGPGTRLLVL.

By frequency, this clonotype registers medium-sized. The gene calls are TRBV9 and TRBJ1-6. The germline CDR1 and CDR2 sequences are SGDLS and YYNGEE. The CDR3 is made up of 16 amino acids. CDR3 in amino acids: CASSVASSALNSPLHF.

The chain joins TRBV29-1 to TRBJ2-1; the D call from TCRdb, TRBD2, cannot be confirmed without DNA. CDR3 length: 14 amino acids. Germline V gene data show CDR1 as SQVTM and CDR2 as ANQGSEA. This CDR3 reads CSSDPANSYNEQFF.

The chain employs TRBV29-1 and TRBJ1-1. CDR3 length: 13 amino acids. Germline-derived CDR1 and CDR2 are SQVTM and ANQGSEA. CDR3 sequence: CSVDTEMNTEAFF.

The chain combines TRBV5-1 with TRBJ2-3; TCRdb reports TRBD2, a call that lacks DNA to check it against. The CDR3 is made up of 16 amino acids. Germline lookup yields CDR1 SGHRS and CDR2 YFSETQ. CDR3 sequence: CASSLDTSGVTDTQYF.

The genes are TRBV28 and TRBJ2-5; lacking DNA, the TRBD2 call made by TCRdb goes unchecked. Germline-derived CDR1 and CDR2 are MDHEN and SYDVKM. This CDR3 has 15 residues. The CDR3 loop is CASSKRLAGEETQYF. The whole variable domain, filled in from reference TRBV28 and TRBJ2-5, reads DVKVTQSSRYLVKRTGEKVFLECVQDMDHENMFWYRQDPGLGLRLIYFSYDVKMKEKGDIPEGYSVSREKKERFSLILESASTNQTSMYLCASSKRLAGEETQYFGPGTRLLVL.

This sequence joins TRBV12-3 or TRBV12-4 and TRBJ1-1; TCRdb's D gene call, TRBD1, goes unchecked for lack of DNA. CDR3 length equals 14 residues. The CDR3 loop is CASSYRQLNTEAFF.

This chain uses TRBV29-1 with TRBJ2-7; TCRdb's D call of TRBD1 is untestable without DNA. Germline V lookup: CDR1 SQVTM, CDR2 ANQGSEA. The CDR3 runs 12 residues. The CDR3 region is CSVVTGGAEQYF.

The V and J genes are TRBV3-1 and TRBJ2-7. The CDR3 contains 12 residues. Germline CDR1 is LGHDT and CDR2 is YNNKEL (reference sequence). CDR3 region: CASSQESYEQYF.

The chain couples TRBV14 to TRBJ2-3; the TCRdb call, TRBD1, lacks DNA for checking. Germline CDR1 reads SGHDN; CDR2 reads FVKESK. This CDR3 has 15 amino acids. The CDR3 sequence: CASSQGDGSTDTQYF.

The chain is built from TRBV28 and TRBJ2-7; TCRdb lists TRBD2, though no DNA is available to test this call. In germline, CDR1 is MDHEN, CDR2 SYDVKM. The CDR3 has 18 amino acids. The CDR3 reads CASSLPSFGTSGAYEQYF.

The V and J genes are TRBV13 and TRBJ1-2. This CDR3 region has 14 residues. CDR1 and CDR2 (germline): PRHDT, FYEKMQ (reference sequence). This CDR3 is CASSQREANYGYTF.

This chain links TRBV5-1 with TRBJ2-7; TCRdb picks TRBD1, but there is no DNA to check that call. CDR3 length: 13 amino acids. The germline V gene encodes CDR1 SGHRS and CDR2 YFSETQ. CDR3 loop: CASSFGSGYEQYF.

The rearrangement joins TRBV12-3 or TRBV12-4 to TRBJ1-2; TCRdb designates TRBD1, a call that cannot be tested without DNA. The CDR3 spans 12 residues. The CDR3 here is CASSPGWNGYTF.

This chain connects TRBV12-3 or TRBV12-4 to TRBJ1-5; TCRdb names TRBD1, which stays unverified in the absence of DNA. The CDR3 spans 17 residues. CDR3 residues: CASSGPKQGELLQPQHF.

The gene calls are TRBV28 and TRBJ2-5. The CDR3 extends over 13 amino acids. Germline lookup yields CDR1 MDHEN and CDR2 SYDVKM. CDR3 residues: CASSFDMQETQYF.

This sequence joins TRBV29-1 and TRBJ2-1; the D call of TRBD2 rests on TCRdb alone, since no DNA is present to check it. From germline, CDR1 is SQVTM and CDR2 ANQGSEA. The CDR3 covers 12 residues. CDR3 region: CSVAQLDGKQFF.

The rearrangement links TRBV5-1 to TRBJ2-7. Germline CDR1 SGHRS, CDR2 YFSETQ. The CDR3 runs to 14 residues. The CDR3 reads CASSLEVRPYEQYF.

The CDR3 spells CASSESNPLSGGSYEQYF. J is TRBJ2-7 and V is TRBV10-2; TCRdb proposes TRBD2, but this gene call is untestable without DNA. Germline V gene data show CDR1 as WSHSY and CDR2 as SAAADI. The length of the CDR3 is 18 residues.